This T cell receptor (beta chain) is drawn from a study of cytomegalovirus exposure and HLA in healthy donors. Findings and caveats of the study: It was reported that TCR beta sequences correctly inferred the HLA-A and HLA-B alleles for most subjects. Donors belonging to an Asian-associated ancestry cluster reportedly showed fewer N-insertions in productive TCRs than the 666-donor mean, according to what a later analysis found. Under in vitro conditions, a few CMV-associated chains were confirmed as specific for CMV antigens.

The CDR3 totals 13 residues. Per germline, CDR1 SGHNT and CDR2 YYREEE (reference sequence). The V end was cut by 4 bases, the J end by 2 bases, with 10 bases between. As to this clone: Its specificity is unknown.

The PCR contained 60 Vbeta and 13 Jbeta primers. The protocol was immunoSEQ multiplex PCR, while the TCRdb copy is restricted to in-frame clones and leaves out a portion. The sample holds fewer than 110,000 clones, 65% to 85% seen once. The sample comprised PBMCs. The rearrangement links TRBV5-4 to TRBJ2-7; a possible D gene is TRBD1 (6 bases). The source of this sequence is a middle-aged woman in good health and CMV-seronegative. For the CDR3, the DNA is TGTGCCAGCAGCCTGGACAGTACCTACGAGCAGTACTTC. Translated, it gives CASSLDSTYEQYF.